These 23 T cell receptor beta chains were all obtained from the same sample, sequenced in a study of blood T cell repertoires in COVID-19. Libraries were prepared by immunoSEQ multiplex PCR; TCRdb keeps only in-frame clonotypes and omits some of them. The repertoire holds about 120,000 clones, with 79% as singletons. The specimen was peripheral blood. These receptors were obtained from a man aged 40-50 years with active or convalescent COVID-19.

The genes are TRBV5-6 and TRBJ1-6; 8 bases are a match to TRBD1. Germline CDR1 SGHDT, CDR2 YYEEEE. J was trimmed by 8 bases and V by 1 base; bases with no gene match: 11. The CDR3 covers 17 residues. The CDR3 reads CASSLRDRGEEDSPLHF. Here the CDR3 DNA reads TGTGCCAGCAGCTTGAGAGACAGGGGAGAGGAGGATTCACCCCTCCACTTT.

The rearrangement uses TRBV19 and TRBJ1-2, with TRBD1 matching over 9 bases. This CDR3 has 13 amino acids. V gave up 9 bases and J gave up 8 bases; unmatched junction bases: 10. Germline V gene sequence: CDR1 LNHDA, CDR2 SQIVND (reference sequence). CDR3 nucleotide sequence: TGTGCCAGCAAGATACAGGGGGCCGGCGGCTACACCTTC. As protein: CASKIQGAGGYTF.

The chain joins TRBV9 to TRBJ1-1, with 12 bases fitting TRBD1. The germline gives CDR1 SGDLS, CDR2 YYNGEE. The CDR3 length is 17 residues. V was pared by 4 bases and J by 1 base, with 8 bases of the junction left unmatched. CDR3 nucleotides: TGTGCCAGCAGCCTTCAACCGGGACAGGGGGCGAACACTGAAGCTTTCTTT. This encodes CASSLQPGQGANTEAFF.

CDR3 nucleotides: TGTGCCAGCAGCCGATGGACAGGGGGAGCTGAAGCTTTCTTT. Translating it yields CASSRWTGGAEAFF. This chain links TRBV14 with TRBJ1-1, with 10 bases aligning to TRBD1. The CDR3 contains 14 residues. V shed 4 bases, J shed 6 bases, and the junction held 5 bases outside the gene matches. Per germline, CDR1 SGHDN and CDR2 FVKESK.

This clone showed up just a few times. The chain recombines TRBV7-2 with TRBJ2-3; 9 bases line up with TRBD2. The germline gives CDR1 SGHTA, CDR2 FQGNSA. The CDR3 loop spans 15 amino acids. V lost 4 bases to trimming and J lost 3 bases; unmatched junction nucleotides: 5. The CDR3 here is CASSWASGATDTQYF. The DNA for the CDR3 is TGTGCCAGCAGCTGGGCTAGCGGGGCGACAGATACGCAGTATTTT. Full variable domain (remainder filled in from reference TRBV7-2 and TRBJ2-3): GAGVSQSPSNKVTEKGKDVELRCDPISGHTALYWYRQSLGQGLEFLIYFQGNSAPDKSGLPSDRFSAERTGGSVSTLTIQRTQQEDSAVYLCASSWASGATDTQYFGPGTRLTVL.

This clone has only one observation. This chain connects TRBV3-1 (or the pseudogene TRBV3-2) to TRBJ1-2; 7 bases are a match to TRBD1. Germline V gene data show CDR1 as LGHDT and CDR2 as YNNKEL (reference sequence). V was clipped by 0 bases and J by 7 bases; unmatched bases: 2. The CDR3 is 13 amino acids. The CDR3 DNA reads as TGTGCCAGCAGCCAAGATAAGGGGGCTGGCTACACCTTC. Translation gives CASSQDKGAGYTF.

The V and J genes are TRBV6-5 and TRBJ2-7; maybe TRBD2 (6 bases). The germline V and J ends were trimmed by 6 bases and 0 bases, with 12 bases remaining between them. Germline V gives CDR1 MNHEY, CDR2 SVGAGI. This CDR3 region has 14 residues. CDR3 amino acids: CASSKDGSSYEQYF. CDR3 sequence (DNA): TGTGCCAGCAGCAAGGACGGGAGCTCCTACGAGCAGTACTTC.

The CDR3 here is CASSFRVGVLDQPQHF. The CDR3 DNA sequence: TGTGCCAGCAGTTTCAGAGTAGGGGTATTGGATCAGCCCCAGCATTTT. The V gene is TRBV28, the J gene TRBJ1-5; perhaps TRBD1 as D (5 bases). The CDR3 runs 16 residues. Trimming left V 3 bases short and J 5 bases short, with 17 bases between. Germline CDR1 MDHEN, CDR2 SYDVKM.

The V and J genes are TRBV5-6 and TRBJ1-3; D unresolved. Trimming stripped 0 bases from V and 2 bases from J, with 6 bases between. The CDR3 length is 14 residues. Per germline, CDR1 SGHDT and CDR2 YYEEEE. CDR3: CASSLGLPGNTIYF. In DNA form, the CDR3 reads TGTGCCAGCAGCTTGGGACTGCCTGGAAACACCATATATTTT.

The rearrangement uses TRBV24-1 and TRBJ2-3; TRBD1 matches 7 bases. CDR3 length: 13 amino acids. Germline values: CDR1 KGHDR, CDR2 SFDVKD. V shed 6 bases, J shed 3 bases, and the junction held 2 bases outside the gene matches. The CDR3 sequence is CATSYRGTDTQYF. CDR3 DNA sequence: TGTGCCACCAGTTACAGGGGAACAGATACGCAGTATTTT.

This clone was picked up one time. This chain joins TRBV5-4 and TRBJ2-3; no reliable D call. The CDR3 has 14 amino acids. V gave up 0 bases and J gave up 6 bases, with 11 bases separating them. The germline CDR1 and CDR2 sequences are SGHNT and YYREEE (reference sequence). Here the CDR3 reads CASSLGLGEDTQYF. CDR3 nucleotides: TGTGCCAGCAGCTTGGGCCTAGGAGAGGATACGCAGTATTTT.

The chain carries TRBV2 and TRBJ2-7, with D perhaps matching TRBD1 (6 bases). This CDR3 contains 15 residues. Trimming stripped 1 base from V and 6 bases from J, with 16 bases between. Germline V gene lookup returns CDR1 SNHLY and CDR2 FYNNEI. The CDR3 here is CASSEEQGKVGEQYF. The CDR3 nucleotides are TGTGCCAGCAGTGAAGAACAGGGTAAAGTGGGCGAGCAGTACTTC.

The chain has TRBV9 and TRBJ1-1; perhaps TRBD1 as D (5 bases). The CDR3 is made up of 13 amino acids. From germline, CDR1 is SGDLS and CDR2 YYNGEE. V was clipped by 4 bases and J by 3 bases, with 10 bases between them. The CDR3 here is CASSSTVYTEAFF. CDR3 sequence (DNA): TGTGCCAGCAGCTCGACAGTGTACACTGAAGCTTTCTTT.

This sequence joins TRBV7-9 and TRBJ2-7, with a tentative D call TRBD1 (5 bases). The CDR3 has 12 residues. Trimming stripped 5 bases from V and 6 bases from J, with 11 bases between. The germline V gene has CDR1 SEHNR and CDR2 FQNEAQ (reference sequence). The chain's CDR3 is CASSKGSFEQYF. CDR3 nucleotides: TGTGCCAGCAGCAAGGGGTCATTCGAGCAGTACTTC.

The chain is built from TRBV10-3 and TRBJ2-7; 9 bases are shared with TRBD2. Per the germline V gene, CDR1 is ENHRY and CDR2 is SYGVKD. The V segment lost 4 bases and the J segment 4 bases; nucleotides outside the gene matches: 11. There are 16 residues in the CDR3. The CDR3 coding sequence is TGTGCCATCAGTGGGGCTAGCGGGGACCTCGGGTACGAGCAGTACTTC. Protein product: CAISGASGDLGYEQYF.

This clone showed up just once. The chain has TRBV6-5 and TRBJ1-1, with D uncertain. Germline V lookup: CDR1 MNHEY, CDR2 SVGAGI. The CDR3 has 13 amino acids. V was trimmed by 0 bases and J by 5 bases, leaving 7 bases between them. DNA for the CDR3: TGTGCCAGCAGTTACTCGGTCCGGACTGAAGCTTTCTTT. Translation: CASSYSVRTEAFF.

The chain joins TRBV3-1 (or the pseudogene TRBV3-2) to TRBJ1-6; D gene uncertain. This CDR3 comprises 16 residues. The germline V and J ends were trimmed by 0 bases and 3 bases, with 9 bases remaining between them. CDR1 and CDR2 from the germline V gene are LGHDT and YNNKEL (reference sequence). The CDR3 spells CASSQDLEVYNSPLHF. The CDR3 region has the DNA TGTGCCAGCAGCCAAGATTTGGAGGTCTATAATTCACCCCTCCACTTT.

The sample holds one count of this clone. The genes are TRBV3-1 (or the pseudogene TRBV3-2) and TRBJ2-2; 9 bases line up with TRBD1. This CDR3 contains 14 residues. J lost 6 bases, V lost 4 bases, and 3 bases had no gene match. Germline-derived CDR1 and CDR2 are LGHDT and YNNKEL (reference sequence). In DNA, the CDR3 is TGTGCCAGCAGCCCTACAGGGGGCTCCGGGGAGCTGTTTTTT. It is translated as CASSPTGGSGELFF.

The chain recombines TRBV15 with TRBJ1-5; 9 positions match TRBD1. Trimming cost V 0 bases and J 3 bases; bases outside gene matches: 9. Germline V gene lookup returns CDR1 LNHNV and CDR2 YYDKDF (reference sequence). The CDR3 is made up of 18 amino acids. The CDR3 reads CATSRDSVRTGANQPQHF. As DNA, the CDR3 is TGTGCCACCAGCAGAGACTCGGTTAGGACAGGGGCCAATCAGCCCCAGCATTTT. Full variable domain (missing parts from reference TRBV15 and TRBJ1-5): DAMVIQNPRYQVTQFGKPVTLSCSQTLNHNVMYWYQQKSSQAPKLLFHYYDKDFNNEADTPDNFQSRRPNTSFCFLDIRSPGLGDTAMYLCATSRDSVRTGANQPQHFGDGTRLSIL.

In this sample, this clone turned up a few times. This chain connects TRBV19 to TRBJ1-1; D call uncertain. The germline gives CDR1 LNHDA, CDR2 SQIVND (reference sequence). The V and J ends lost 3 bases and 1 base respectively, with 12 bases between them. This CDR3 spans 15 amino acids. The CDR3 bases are TGTGCCAGTAGTATGGGTTTAGGAGGGAACACTGAAGCTTTCTTT. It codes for CASSMGLGGNTEAFF.

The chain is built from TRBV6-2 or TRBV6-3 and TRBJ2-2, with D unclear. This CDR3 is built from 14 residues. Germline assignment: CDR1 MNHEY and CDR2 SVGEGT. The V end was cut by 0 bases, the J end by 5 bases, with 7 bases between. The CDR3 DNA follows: TGTGCCAGCAGTTACTCGAGGCAGACCGGGGAGCTGTTTTTT. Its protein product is CASSYSRQTGELFF.

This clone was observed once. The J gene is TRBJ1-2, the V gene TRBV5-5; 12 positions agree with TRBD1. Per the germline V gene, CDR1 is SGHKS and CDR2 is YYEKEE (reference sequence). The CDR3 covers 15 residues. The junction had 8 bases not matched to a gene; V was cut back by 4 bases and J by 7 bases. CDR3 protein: CASSLGTGGAGGYTF. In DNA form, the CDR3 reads TGTGCCAGCAGCCTAGGGACAGGGGGCGCCGGTGGCTACACCTTC.

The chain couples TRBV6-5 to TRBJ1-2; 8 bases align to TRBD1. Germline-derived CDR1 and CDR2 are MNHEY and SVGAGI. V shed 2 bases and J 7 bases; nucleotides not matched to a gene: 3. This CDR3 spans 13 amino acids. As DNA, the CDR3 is TGTGCCAGCAGTTACCAGGGGGCGCTTGGCTACACCTTC. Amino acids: CASSYQGALGYTF.